The 6 T cell receptor beta chains below all came from one sample that was sequenced in a study of blood T cell repertoires in COVID-19. TCRdb's table, derived via immunoSEQ multiplex PCR, lists solely in-frame clones and lacks some. Among hundreds of thousands of clones listed, 70% to 90% were seen once. Sample: peripheral blood. The receptors originated from a woman in her 30s with COVID-19, enrolled during active disease.

The V and J genes are TRBV7-2 and TRBJ2-3, with D uncertain. Germline CDR1 and CDR2: SGHTA and FQGNSA. There are 12 residues in the CDR3. Trimming took 8 bases from V and 5 from J, leaving 11 bases between them. The CDR3 spells CASGHLRDTQYF. CDR3 in DNA: TGTGCCAGCGGGCACCTGCGAGATACGCAGTATTTT.

The chain couples TRBV19 to TRBJ2-2, with 7 nucleotides matching TRBD1. Germline loops: CDR1 LNHDA, CDR2 SQIVND (reference sequence). Losses at the gene ends were 7 bases for V and 0 bases for J; bases not matched to a gene: 5. CDR3 length: 15 amino acids. DNA for the CDR3: TGTGCCAGTACCATTCAGGGGGCGAACACCGGGGAGCTGTTTTTT. Translating it yields CASTIQGANTGELFF.

The chain joins TRBV12-3 or TRBV12-4 to TRBJ2-1; D unclear. Trimming took 6 bases from V and 5 from J, leaving 11 bases between them. This CDR3 region has 13 residues. This chain's CDR3 is CASSRLVNNEQFF. The CDR3, as DNA: TGTGCCAGCAGCCGTCTAGTTAACAATGAGCAGTTCTTC.

The rearrangement links TRBV11-2 to TRBJ2-3, with D perhaps TRBD2 (5 bases). The CDR3 runs to 16 residues. CDR1 SGHAT and CDR2 FQNNGV come from the germline V gene. The ends were cut back, 4 bases at V and 2 bases at J, with 16 bases in the middle. The CDR3 spells CASSSRRTGFTDTQYF. In DNA form, the CDR3 reads TGTGCCAGCAGCTCGAGGAGGACCGGGTTCACAGATACGCAGTATTTT. The variable domain in full, completed from reference TRBV11-2 and TRBJ2-3, reads EAGVAQSPRYKIIEKRQSVAFWCNPISGHATLYWYQQILGQGPKLLIQFQNNGVVDDSQLPKDRFSAERLKGVDSTLKIQPAKLEDSAVYLCASSSRRTGFTDTQYFGPGTRLTVL.

The count of this clone is one. The chain links TRBV19 to TRBJ2-1; no reliable D call. Deletions cut 5 bases from V and 3 bases from J, with 14 bases between. CDR3 length: 15 amino acids. CDR1 is LNHDA and CDR2 is SQIVND in the germline V gene (reference sequence). The CDR3 spells CASSRSQYLYNEQFF. The CDR3 DNA follows: TGTGCCAGTAGTCGGTCCCAATACCTCTACAATGAGCAGTTCTTC.

The V and J genes are TRBV20-1 and TRBJ2-3; D is unresolved. CDR3 length equals 11 residues. V gave up 4 bases and J gave up 6 bases, with 8 bases separating them. Germline CDR1 reads DFQATT; CDR2 reads SNEGSKA (reference sequence). CDR3 in amino acids: CSATPSDTQYF. The CDR3 nucleotides are TGCAGTGCTACTCCCTCGGATACGCAGTATTTT.